The 24 T cell receptor beta chains given below trace back to one sample, sequenced in a study of CD8+CD57+ T cells in acquired aplastic anemia. Genomic DNA was employed as the template in profiling TCR beta VDJ and CDR3. TCRdb used MiXCR to reprocess the reads, holding one entry per CDR3 protein. Counted here are around 200,000 distinct CDR3 sequences, 61% occurring once; the ten biggest clones make up 25% to 35%. Sequences were obtained from sorted CD4+, CD8+, or CD8+CD57+ T cells (not recorded which) from PBMCs. The receptors here all came from a human donor in good health.

This clonotype was observed many times. The V call is TRBV29-1, the J call TRBJ2-2; D not certain. V lost 3 bases and J 0 bases, leaving 8 bases between the germline ends. Germline CDR1 reads SQVTM; CDR2 reads ANQGSEA. This CDR3 has 14 residues. In DNA form, the CDR3 reads TGCAGCGTTGAGGGCAGGACGAACACCGGGGAGCTGTTTTTT. It codes for CSVEGRTNTGELFF.

The rearrangement links TRBV3-1 to TRBJ2-1, with 11 bases lining up with TRBD2. The CDR3 runs 15 residues. V lost 6 bases and J lost 4; bases outside the gene matches: 5. Germline V gene sequence: CDR1 LGHDT, CDR2 YNNKEL (reference sequence). The CDR3 coding sequence is TGTGCCAGCAGGCTGGGACTAGCGGCTTACAATGAGCAGTTCTTC. Translation: CASRLGLAAYNEQFF.

The table lists this clonotype with a count of one. This chain uses TRBV7-3 with TRBJ2-5, with TRBD2 matching 8 bases. The CDR3 is 14 residues long. From germline, CDR1 is SGHTA and CDR2 FQGTGA. The trim removed 9 bases at V and 6 bases at J, leaving 12 bases unmatched. The chain's CDR3 is CASNQPGLVQTQYF. CDR3 nucleotides: TGTGCCAGTAATCAACCGGGACTAGTACAGACCCAGTACTTC.

The sample holds many counts of this clonotype. The gene calls are TRBV4-3 and TRBJ1-1; D is undetermined. Germline V lookup: CDR1 LGHNA, CDR2 YSLEER. The length of the CDR3 is 15 residues. V dropped 0 bases and J dropped 5 bases, with 13 bases sitting between them. CDR3 sequence (DNA): TGCGCCAGCAGCCAAGATATGATCGGGGTTACTGAAGCTTTCTTT. Translation: CASSQDMIGVTEAFF.

Points on this clonotype: This CDR3 fails to terminate in the conserved phenylalanine or tryptophan, so it likely reflects a read error. The DNA is omitted, as the CDR3 cannot be located on it reliably, and the CDR3 follows TCRdb's listing. The rearrangement uses TRBV24-1 and TRBJ2-1; the table's D call TRBD2 went unverified against the DNA. The CDR3 region is 12 residues in length, termini included. Germline loops: CDR1 KGHDR, CDR2 SFDVKD. This CDR3 is CATSDWRTSGTT.

This chain joins TRBV20-1 and TRBJ1-5; D not resolved. CDR1 is DFQATT and CDR2 is SNEGSKA in the germline V gene (reference sequence). With 0 bases removed from V and 6 bases from J, the gap between germline ends came to 21 bases. The CDR3 runs 17 residues. The CDR3 DNA sequence: TGCAGTGCTAGAGATCACCACCCCCGGACGGCAGTTCAGCCCCAGCATTTT. Protein product: CSARDHHPRTAVQPQHF.

This clonotype was picked up a small number of times. The chain links TRBV20-1 to TRBJ2-5; no clear D. Germline CDR1 reads DFQATT; CDR2 reads SNEGSKA (reference sequence). The CDR3 sequence is 16 residues long. V shed 1 base and J shed 2 bases, with 17 bases lying between them. The CDR3 loop reads CSARGPPIMRQETQYF. Here the CDR3 DNA reads TGCAGTGCTAGAGGTCCCCCAATCATGCGGCAAGAGACCCAGTACTTC.

To note about this clonotype: Since a much larger clone is just one base distant, this may be a read error. The CDR3 DNA follows: TGTGCCCGCAGCTCCCCCAGGGGCAATGAGCAGTTCTTC. Translating gives CARSSPRGNEQFF. V and J are TRBV7-9 and TRBJ2-1, with D perhaps matching TRBD1 (6 bases). The length of the CDR3 is 13 residues. Germline lookup yields CDR1 SEHNR and CDR2 FQNEAQ (reference sequence).

This clonotype occurred many times. CDR3 protein: CASSFGWGNEQFF. Written as DNA, the CDR3 is TGTGCCAGCAGTTTCGGTTGGGGGAATGAGCAGTTCTTC. The chain is built from TRBV27 and TRBJ2-1; D may match TRBD1 or TRBD2 (5 bases each). CDR1 MNHEY and CDR2 SMNVEV come from the germline V gene (reference sequence). V lost 3 bases and J 7 bases, leaving 10 bases between the germline ends. The CDR3 sequence is 13 residues long.

In its sample, this clonotype was seen once. The chain combines TRBV27 with TRBJ2-7; D possibly corresponds to TRBD1 (6 bases). Germline-derived CDR1 and CDR2 are MNHEY and SMNVEV (reference sequence). Trimming stripped 0 bases from V and 2 bases from J, with 14 bases between. The CDR3 is 16 residues long. The CDR3: CASSLSARGLTYEQYF. DNA for the CDR3: TGTGCCAGCAGTTTATCGGCCAGGGGCCTAACCTACGAGCAGTACTTC.

V usage is TRBV19 and J usage is TRBJ1-1; D remains ambiguous. Germline-derived CDR1 and CDR2 are LNHDA and SQIVND (reference sequence). The ends were cut back, 4 bases at V and 4 bases at J, with 7 bases in the middle. The CDR3 has 12 amino acids. CDR3 residues: CASSTLSTEAFF. The CDR3 bases are TGTGCCAGTAGTACCTTAAGCACTGAAGCTTTCTTT.

The chain couples TRBV7-9 to TRBJ1-2, with a tentative D call TRBD1 (6 bases). The CDR3 sequence is 15 residues long. Trimming took off 5 bases at V and 7 bases at J, with 20 bases between the two ends. Germline CDR1 and CDR2: SEHNR and FQNEAQ (reference sequence). Written as DNA, the CDR3 is TGTGCCAGCAGCATAGTGACCGGGGGGGCAGCTGGCTACACCTTC. Translation gives CASSIVTGGAAGYTF.

The chain recombines TRBV19 with TRBJ2-1, with D possibly called TRBD1 or TRBD2 (5 bases each). Between the trimmed V and J ends, which lost 6 bases and 5 bases, there was a span of 14 bases. The germline CDR1 and CDR2 sequences are LNHDA and SQIVND (reference sequence). The CDR3 runs to 14 residues. The CDR3 sequence is CASRSRPGHNEQFF. CDR3 nucleotide sequence: TGTGCCAGTAGAAGTAGGCCGGGGCACAATGAGCAGTTCTTC.

In this sample, this clonotype turned up many times. The V gene is TRBV5-1, the J gene TRBJ2-7; D is unresolved. V lost 2 bases to trimming and J lost 1 base, with 10 bases between them. The CDR3 sequence is 14 residues long. Germline CDR1 reads SGHRS; CDR2 reads YFSETQ. The CDR3 bases are TGCGCCAGCAGCTTAGTACCGGTTTCCTACGAGCAGTACTTC. It translates to CASSLVPVSYEQYF. The complete variable domain, with remaining parts taken from reference TRBV5-1 and TRBJ2-7, reads KAGVTQTPRYLIKTRGQQVTLSCSPISGHRSVSWYQQTPGQGLQFLFEYFSETQRNKGNFPGRFSGRQFSNSRSEMNVSTLELGDSALYLCASSLVPVSYEQYFGPGTRLTVT.

This clonotype came up many times. The V gene is TRBV5-8, the J gene TRBJ2-3; 8 bases agree with TRBD2. V shed 3 bases and J 2 bases; nucleotides not matched to a gene: 14. Per germline, CDR1 SGHTS and CDR2 YDEGEE. The CDR3 has 18 residues. CDR3 region: CASSSLTSGPSLTDTQYF. The CDR3 DNA sequence: TGTGCCAGCAGCTCCCTTACTAGCGGCCCAAGCCTCACAGATACGCAGTATTTT.

This chain connects TRBV20-1 to TRBJ2-7, with a tentative D call TRBD1 (6 bases). V gave up 3 bases and J gave up 0 bases, with 15 bases separating them. This CDR3 region has 15 residues. The germline gives CDR1 DFQATT, CDR2 SNEGSKA (reference sequence). Written as DNA, the CDR3 is TGCAGTGCTAGGGCGGAAACAGGGAGCTCCTACGAGCAGTACTTC. It yields the protein CSARAETGSSYEQYF.

The chain links TRBV19 to TRBJ2-3; D is uncertain. CDR3 length: 14 amino acids. V was cut by 5 bases and J by 6 bases, with 15 bases left in between. Germline CDR1 is LNHDA and CDR2 is SQIVND (reference sequence). CDR3 loop: CASSVAAFPDTQYF. CDR3 bases: TGTGCCAGTAGTGTCGCGGCGTTCCCCGATACGCAGTATTTT.

The chain links TRBV7-3 to TRBJ1-2; TRBD1 matches at 9 bases. CDR1 is SGHTA and CDR2 is FQGTGA in the germline V gene. There are 16 residues in the CDR3. V was clipped by 2 bases and J by 5 bases; unmatched bases: 9. The CDR3 loop reads CASSLAPGQGTYGYTF. The CDR3 coding sequence is TGTGCCAGCAGCTTAGCGCCGGGACAGGGAACTTATGGCTACACCTTC.

This chain connects TRBV7-3 to TRBJ2-1; TRBD2 matches 8 bases. Germline V CDR1 and CDR2: SGHTA, FQGTGA. The V gene end was trimmed by 2 bases and the J gene end by 9 bases; junction bases not matched to a gene: 9. The CDR3 is 15 amino acids. The CDR3, as DNA: TGTGCCAGCAGCTTAGGATCGGGAGGGTTGGGTGAGCAGTTCTTC. It codes for CASSLGSGGLGEQFF.

This clonotype was recorded at least ten times. The chain joins TRBV5-1 to TRBJ1-2; maybe TRBD1 (5 bases). The CDR3 consists of 15 residues. Trimming took off 4 bases at V and 7 bases at J, with 20 bases between the two ends. Germline CDR1 reads SGHRS; CDR2 reads YFSETQ. In DNA, the CDR3 is TGCGCCAGCAGCCCGCAGGGATGGGGTCGACGTGGCTACACCTTC. Amino acid sequence: CASSPQGWGRRGYTF.

The J gene is TRBJ2-1, the V gene TRBV25-1; D is possibly TRBD2 (6 bases). With 6 bases removed from V and 6 bases from J, the gap between germline ends came to 21 bases. This CDR3 has 16 amino acids. Germline V gives CDR1 MGHDK, CDR2 SYGVNS. CDR3 in amino acids: CASSPRTVRGGNEQFF. CDR3 coding DNA: TGTGCCAGCAGCCCTCGGACTGTTCGGGGAGGCAATGAGCAGTTCTTC. The whole variable domain, remainder taken from reference TRBV25-1 and TRBJ2-1, is EADIYQTPRYLVIGTGKKITLECSQTMGHDKMYWYQQDPGMELHLIHYSYGVNSTEKGDLSSESTVSRIRTEHFPLTLESARPSHTSQYLCASSPRTVRGGNEQFFGPGTRLTVL.

Points on this clonotype: Relative to the germline gene, one junction end is altered; a read error may explain this. The chain couples TRBV24-1 to TRBJ2-7; the D gene is possibly TRBD1 (5 bases). The CDR3 consists of 15 residues. In germline, CDR1 is KGHDR, CDR2 SFDVKD. In DNA form, the CDR3 reads TGTGCCTCTCATAAACCCGGCTCGGACACCTACGAGCGGTACTTC. Protein: CASHKPGSDTYERYF.

This clonotype was observed at least ten times. The DNA of the CDR3 is TGTGCCAGCAGTTACCAGGGTTATGGCTACACCTTC. It translates to CASSYQGYGYTF. The genes are TRBV6-5 and TRBJ1-2; D may be TRBD1 (5 bases). Trimming shortened V by 2 bases and J by 5 bases, and 6 bases separated the two germline ends. The CDR3 totals 12 residues. Germline CDR1 reads MNHEY; CDR2 reads SVGAGI.

Note on this clonotype: A much larger clone lies a single base off, so this may be a read error. V is TRBV7-9 and J is TRBJ2-7, with 11 nucleotides matching TRBD2. The CDR3 is made up of 16 amino acids. Germline trimming cut 5 bases from V and 7 bases from J; bases unmatched to any gene: 13. Germline V gives CDR1 SEHNR, CDR2 FQNEAQ (reference sequence). CDR3 DNA sequence: TGTGCCAGCAGCCCCTTAGCGGGAGGGCCTGGTAATGAGCAGTACTTC. Its translation is CASSPLAGGPGNEQYF. The complete variable domain, with remaining parts taken from reference TRBV7-9 and TRBJ2-7, reads DTGVSQNPRHKITKRGQNVTFRCDPISEHNRLYWYRQTLGQGPEFLTYFQNEAQLEKSRLLSDRFSAERPKGSFSTLEIQRTEQGDSAMYLCASSPLAGGPGNEQYFGPGTRLTVT.